This T cell receptor (beta chain) is from a study of blood T cell repertoires in COVID-19. Study context: Researchers got acute and convalescent COVID-19 samples from the United States, Italy and Spain. Sources were T cells, B-cell-depleted T cells, or PBMCs; the material itself was cDNA or gDNA.

V was clipped by 3 bases and J by 8 bases; unmatched bases: 5. In germline, CDR1 is SGHRS, CDR2 YFSETQ. CDR3 length: 14 amino acids. Original processing notes: The authors estimated nucleated cell counts from reference gene primer amplification. TCRdb's copy holds only in-frame clones and misses some; the assay was immunoSEQ multiplex PCR. V and J calls and clone size are copied from that table; D and trimming were computed from the DNA. The data contain 190,000 or so clones, over 70% of them singletons. This rearrangement joins TRBV5-1 to TRBJ2-1, with TRBD2 identical over 10 bases. The sequence was collected from a man aged 50 to 59 with active or convalescent COVID-19. The specimen was peripheral blood. CDR3 nucleotide sequence: TGCGCCAGCAGCTCGACTAGCGGGTGGGATGAGCAGTTCTTC. Translating it yields CASSSTSGWDEQFF.